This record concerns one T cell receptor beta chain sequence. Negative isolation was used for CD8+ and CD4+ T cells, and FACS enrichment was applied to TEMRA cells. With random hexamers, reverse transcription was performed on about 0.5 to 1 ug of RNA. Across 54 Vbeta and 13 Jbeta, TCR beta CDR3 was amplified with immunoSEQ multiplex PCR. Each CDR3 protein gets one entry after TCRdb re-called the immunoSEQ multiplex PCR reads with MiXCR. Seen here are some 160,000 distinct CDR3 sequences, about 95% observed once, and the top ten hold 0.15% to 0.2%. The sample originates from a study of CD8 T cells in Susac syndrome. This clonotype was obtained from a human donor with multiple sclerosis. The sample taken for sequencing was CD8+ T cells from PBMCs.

The CDR3 region is CSARISSSHPGELFF. The CDR3 coding sequence is TGCAGTGCTAGAATATCGTCTAGTCATCCCGGGGAGCTGTTTTTT. This chain uses TRBV20-1 with TRBJ2-2, with D uncertain. V was trimmed by 2 bases and J by 6 bases, leaving 16 bases between them. From germline, CDR1 is DFQATT and CDR2 SNEGSKA (reference sequence). CDR3 size: 15 residues.